The present T cell receptor beta chain was sequenced within a study of T cells in Graves' hyperthyroidism and ophthalmopathy. This clonotype was recorded many times. Its matching antigen is unknown. The CDR3 consists of 14 residues. Trimming cost V 3 bases and J 1 base, with 9 bases left between them. The cohort's ophthalmopathy patients, a group with duration under 3 months, had a Clinical Activity Score of at least 3 and a NOSPECS grade of at least 4. Clinical symptoms, serum thyroxine and TRAb, thyroid ultrasound and orbital computed tomography were used for the diagnoses. The study's findings and limits: Most thyroid-expanded clonotypes above 0.001 were also found in blood. Model-based prediction identified ophthalmopathy a median 6.5 months prior to its onset.

Researchers amplified the TCR beta CDR3 regions from RNA transcripts. Using the HTBI primer set, a first-round RT-PCR was run on the TCR CDR3. TCRdb analysed the multiplex PCR reads with MiXCR anew, one entry per CDR3 protein. The repertoire has around 610,000 distinct CDR3 sequences, under 15% of them found once; the top ten carry approximately 4.2%. The sequence was collected from a woman aged 40-49 years with Graves' ophthalmopathy. The sequenced sample was blood. The chain recombines TRBV12-3 or TRBV12-4 with TRBJ1-1; D is possibly TRBD1 (5 bases). The CDR3 protein is CASSFQGGNTEAFF. The DNA for the CDR3 is TGTGCCAGCAGTTTCCAGGGTGGGAACACTGAAGCTTTCTTT.